These 30 T cell receptor beta chains were all obtained from the same sample, sequenced in a study of T cell responses to AZD1222 COVID-19 vaccine. Using immunoSEQ multiplex PCR, the repertoire was profiled, and TCRdb retains in-frame clones only, with some absent. The repertoire holds 140,000 to 150,000 clones, with roughly 91% as singletons. The specimen was peripheral blood, collected on day 0 of AZD1222 vaccination. Every receptor here comes from an adult in good health.

The chain couples TRBV7-9 to TRBJ1-3; D possibly corresponds to TRBD1 (6 bases). CDR1 is SEHNR, CDR2 FQNEAQ, per germline (reference sequence). This CDR3 has 15 amino acids. Trimming shortened V by 5 bases and J by 3 bases, and 14 bases separated the two germline ends. The DNA for the CDR3 is TGTGCCAGCAGCGCAGGGGAAGTGGGTGGAAACACCATATATTTT. As protein: CASSAGEVGGNTIYF. Drawing the rest from reference TRBV7-9 and TRBJ1-3, the complete variable domain is DTGVSQNPRHKITKRGQNVTFRCDPISEHNRLYWYRQTLGQGPEFLTYFQNEAQLEKSRLLSDRFSAERPKGSFSTLEIQRTEQGDSAMYLCASSAGEVGGNTIYFGEGSWLTVV.

This clone was counted a single time. This chain connects TRBV20-1 to TRBJ1-2, with D possibly being TRBD1 (6 bases). The CDR3 contains 11 residues. The V gene lost 6 bases and the J gene lost 8 bases, with 13 bases spanning the gap. Germline V CDR1 and CDR2: DFQATT, SNEGSKA (reference sequence). Here the CDR3 reads CSARGGPGYTF. In nucleotides, the CDR3 is TGCAGTGCGAGGGGGGGGCCGGGCTACACCTTC.

The chain links TRBV9 to TRBJ2-1; 11 bases align to TRBD2. The V segment lost 3 bases and the J segment 3 bases; nucleotides outside the gene matches: 5. The length of the CDR3 is 16 residues. Per germline, CDR1 SGDLS and CDR2 YYNGEE. CDR3 DNA sequence: TGTGCCAGCAGCGAAGGACTAGCGGGTGACTACAATGAGCAGTTCTTC. Protein: CASSEGLAGDYNEQFF. The variable domain in full, completed from reference TRBV9 and TRBJ2-1, reads DSGVTQTPKHLITATGQRVTLRCSPRSGDLSVYWYQQSLDQGLQFLIQYYNGEERAKGNILERFSAQQFPDLHSELNLSSLELGDSALYFCASSEGLAGDYNEQFFGPGTRLTVL.

Turning to this clone: This sample also contains other DNA sequences that code for the same CDR3. V and J are TRBV5-1 and TRBJ2-7; D perhaps matches TRBD1 (6 bases). The CDR3 loop spans 12 amino acids. The V end was cut by 0 bases, the J end by 6 bases, with 7 bases between. Germline lookup yields CDR1 SGHRS and CDR2 YFSETQ. CDR3 residues: CASSLVGGEQYF. DNA of the CDR3: TGCGCCAGCAGCTTGGTAGGGGGCGAGCAGTACTTC.

V and J are TRBV19 and TRBJ2-2; 11 bases line up with TRBD1. The CDR3 is 15 amino acids. The J segment lost 5 bases and the V segment lost 6 bases, leaving 5 bases of the junction unmatched. The germline V gene has CDR1 LNHDA and CDR2 SQIVND (reference sequence). CDR3 residues: CASRRTGGLTGELFF. CDR3 DNA sequence: TGTGCCAGTAGGCGGACAGGGGGCTTGACCGGGGAGCTGTTTTTT.

This chain uses TRBV19 with TRBJ2-7; 9 bases fit TRBD1. V dropped 5 bases and J dropped 2; count of bases not matched to a gene: 7. The germline V gene has CDR1 LNHDA and CDR2 SQIVND (reference sequence). The CDR3 has 15 amino acids. Here the CDR3 reads CASSFPGTGTYEQYF. The DNA of the CDR3 is TGTGCCAGTAGTTTTCCCGGGACAGGGACCTACGAGCAGTACTTC.

V gene TRBV27 combines with J gene TRBJ1-2; D not resolved. The germline V gene encodes CDR1 MNHEY and CDR2 SMNVEV (reference sequence). This CDR3 contains 11 residues. V dropped 7 bases and J dropped 6 bases, with 9 bases sitting between them. Here the CDR3 reads CASTSGNGYTF. CDR3 in DNA: TGTGCCAGCACCTCGGGGAATGGCTACACCTTC.

V is TRBV4-2 and J is TRBJ2-7; 9 positions match TRBD1. The CDR3 covers 15 residues. Trimming at V came to 1 base and at J to 2 bases, leaving 3 bases not matched to a gene. Germline-derived CDR1 and CDR2 are LGHNA and YNFKEQ. The CDR3: CASSQGDRAPYEQYF. In nucleotides, the CDR3 is TGTGCCAGCAGCCAAGGGGACAGGGCCCCCTACGAGCAGTACTTC.

The chain links TRBV24-1 to TRBJ1-6, with D unclear. Germline CDR1 and CDR2: KGHDR and SFDVKD. V was cut by 3 bases and J by 9 bases, with 11 bases left in between. The CDR3 is made up of 14 amino acids. CDR3 protein: CATSDGSPGSPLHF. CDR3 bases: TGTGCCACCAGTGATGGCAGCCCAGGTTCACCCCTCCACTTT.

The chain is built from TRBV9 and TRBJ2-7; D is ambiguous. CDR1 and CDR2 from the germline V gene are SGDLS and YYNGEE. This CDR3 is 12 amino acids long. V gave up 4 bases and J gave up 3 bases, with 8 bases separating them. CDR3 DNA: TGTGCCAGCAGCTCCGACGGCTACGAGCAGTACTTC. Protein: CASSSDGYEQYF. Full variable domain (missing parts from reference TRBV9 and TRBJ2-7): DSGVTQTPKHLITATGQRVTLRCSPRSGDLSVYWYQQSLDQGLQFLIQYYNGEERAKGNILERFSAQQFPDLHSELNLSSLELGDSALYFCASSSDGYEQYFGPGTRLTVT.

V gene TRBV6-5 combines with J gene TRBJ2-2; TRBD2 might be the D (6 bases). CDR1 is MNHEY, CDR2 SVGAGI, per germline. This CDR3 is 15 amino acids long. V lost 6 bases, J lost 7 bases, and 18 bases lay in between. The CDR3 here is CASSPTSSSSGELFF. As DNA, the CDR3 is TGTGCCAGCAGCCCCACTAGCTCTTCGAGCGGGGAGCTGTTTTTT.

This rearrangement joins TRBV19 to TRBJ2-7; 7 bases line up with TRBD2. This CDR3 contains 15 residues. V shed 5 bases, J shed 3 bases, and the junction held 10 bases outside the gene matches. CDR1 LNHDA and CDR2 SQIVND come from the germline V gene (reference sequence). The CDR3 DNA reads TGTGCCAGTAGTGCGAGTTTGGGGGGGGGCTACGAGCAGTACTTC. Amino acids: CASSASLGGGYEQYF.

V and J are TRBV30 and TRBJ2-7, with D possibly called TRBD1 or TRBD2 (5 bases each). The germline V gene has CDR1 GTSNPN and CDR2 SVGIG (reference sequence). Trimming shortened V by 4 bases and J by 3 bases, and 10 bases separated the two germline ends. This CDR3 has 12 residues. The CDR3 spells CAWTGQRYEQYF. In DNA, the CDR3 is TGTGCCTGGACGGGGCAGCGCTACGAGCAGTACTTC.

V and J are TRBV7-9 and TRBJ1-1; maybe TRBD1 (6 bases). This CDR3 is 14 amino acids long. Germline V lookup: CDR1 SEHNR, CDR2 FQNEAQ (reference sequence). Trimming took off 2 bases at V and 0 bases at J, with 7 bases between the two ends. In DNA form, the CDR3 reads TGTGCCAGCAGCTTACAGGGGATGAACACTGAAGCTTTCTTT. Its protein product is CASSLQGMNTEAFF.

V and J are TRBV9 and TRBJ2-5; D tentatively fits TRBD1 or TRBD2 (6 bases each). The CDR3 sequence is 15 residues long. Trimming stripped 0 bases from V and 2 bases from J, with 11 bases between. Germline V gene lookup returns CDR1 SGDLS and CDR2 YYNGEE. The chain's CDR3 is CASSVGGARQETQYF. CDR3 in DNA: TGTGCCAGCAGCGTAGGGGGGGCGAGACAAGAGACCCAGTACTTC.

The gene calls are TRBV12-2 and TRBJ2-1; the D call in the table, TRBD2, was not verified against the DNA. TRBV12-2 is shown as a pseudogene. CDR3 length: 18 amino acids. The CDR3 is CASRFTLGLAEAYNEQFF. Written as DNA, the CDR3 is TGTGCAAGTCGCTTCACCCTTGGACTAGCGGAAGCCTACAATGAGCAGTTCTTC.

The chain combines TRBV4-2 with TRBJ1-2, with TRBD1 as a possible D gene (5 bases). The germline V gene encodes CDR1 LGHNA and CDR2 YNFKEQ. V gave up 1 base and J gave up 0 bases, with 12 bases separating them. The CDR3 runs 16 residues. CDR3 sequence: CASSQALTEANYGYTF. CDR3 sequence (DNA): TGTGCCAGCAGCCAAGCCTTGACAGAAGCTAACTATGGCTACACCTTC.

The chain is built from TRBV3-1 (or the pseudogene TRBV3-2) and TRBJ2-3; D ambiguous. This CDR3 is 12 amino acids long. Germline CDR1 is LGHDT and CDR2 is YNNKEL (reference sequence). The V end lost 7 bases, the J end lost 5 bases, and 10 bases lay between the germline ends. CDR3 amino acids: CASTGPLDTQYF. For the CDR3, the DNA is TGTGCCAGCACCGGGCCCTTAGATACGCAGTATTTT.

The chain couples TRBV5-6 to TRBJ1-2, with D possibly being TRBD1 (5 bases). The ends were cut back, 4 bases at V and 4 bases at J, with 17 bases in the middle. This CDR3 spans 15 amino acids. Germline CDR1 is SGHDT and CDR2 is YYEEEE. The CDR3 region is CASSAAGTASYGYTF. In DNA, the CDR3 is TGTGCCAGCAGCGCGGCCGGGACGGCCAGCTATGGCTACACCTTC. Looking up the rest from reference TRBV5-6 and TRBJ1-2 gives the full variable domain: DAGVTQSPTHLIKTRGQQVTLRCSPKSGHDTVSWYQQALGQGPQFIFQYYEEEERQRGNFPDRFSGHQFPNYSSELNVNALLLGDSALYLCASSAAGTASYGYTFGSGTRLTVV.

The chain carries TRBV6-6 and TRBJ2-7; unclear D gene. Per germline, CDR1 MNHNY and CDR2 SVGAGI (reference sequence). The CDR3 runs 15 residues. The V and J ends lost 4 bases and 2 bases respectively, with 15 bases between them. CDR3 residues: CASSFGPTSPYEQYF. DNA for the CDR3: TGTGCCAGCAGTTTCGGCCCCACCTCCCCCTACGAGCAGTACTTC.

The chain couples TRBV3-1 (or the pseudogene TRBV3-2) to TRBJ2-1; 10 bases fit TRBD2. With V trimmed by 4 bases and J by 1 base, 4 bases remained unmatched. Germline loops: CDR1 LGHDT, CDR2 YNNKEL (reference sequence). CDR3 size: 16 residues. CDR3 bases: TGTGCCAGCAGCCCTCGGACTAGCGGTTCCTACAATGAGCAGTTCTTC. It translates to CASSPRTSGSYNEQFF.

This chain connects TRBV5-8 to TRBJ1-5; D is unclear. Trimming took 3 bases from V and 3 from J, leaving 16 bases between them. Germline lookup yields CDR1 SGHTS and CDR2 YDEGEE. The CDR3 is 16 amino acids. As DNA, the CDR3 is TGTGCCAGCAGCTCCTTCATATGGGGAAACAATCAGCCCCAGCATTTT. Protein product: CASSSFIWGNNQPQHF.

The V gene is TRBV6-5, the J gene TRBJ1-5; 8 nucleotides align to TRBD1. Germline V CDR1 and CDR2: MNHEY, SVGAGI. The CDR3 loop spans 15 amino acids. The V gene end was trimmed by 1 base and the J gene end by 4 bases; junction bases not matched to a gene: 3. The CDR3 coding sequence is TGTGCCAGCAGTTACTTAGACAGGGGAAATCAGCCCCAGCATTTT. It is translated as CASSYLDRGNQPQHF.

This chain uses TRBV21-1 with TRBJ1-5. TRBV21-1 is flagged as a pseudogene. The CDR3 totals 17 residues. Written as DNA, the CDR3 is TGTGCCAGCAGCTCAGGGGGAGGGGTTCTGTGCAATCAGCCCCAGCATTTT. As protein: CASSSGGGVLCNQPQHF.

The V call is TRBV7-2, the J call TRBJ2-1; 13 positions match TRBD2. The CDR3 has 15 amino acids. V shed 5 bases, J shed 9 bases, and the junction held 7 bases outside the gene matches. From germline, CDR1 is SGHTA and CDR2 FQGNSA. The CDR3 DNA sequence: TGTGCCAGCAGCCCCGGACTAGCGGGAGCGAGTGAGCAGTTCTTC. Its translation: CASSPGLAGASEQFF.

The chain combines TRBV3-1 (or the pseudogene TRBV3-2) with TRBJ1-1, with D uncertain. V gave up 2 bases and J gave up 3 bases, with 4 bases separating them. CDR3 length: 12 amino acids. Germline V CDR1 and CDR2: LGHDT, YNNKEL (reference sequence). The CDR3 loop reads CASSQTDTEAFF. As DNA, the CDR3 is TGTGCCAGCAGCCAAACTGACACTGAAGCTTTCTTT.

This sequence joins TRBV11-2 and TRBJ2-6; possibly TRBD2 for D (5 bases). Germline CDR1 SGHAT, CDR2 FQNNGV. This CDR3 is 17 amino acids long. V was cut by 1 base and J by 0 bases, with 10 bases left in between. The CDR3 DNA reads TGTGCCAGCAGCTTAGCTTTCGAGGGCTCTGGGGCCAACGTCCTGACTTTC. It encodes CASSLAFEGSGANVLTF.

V usage is TRBV12-3 or TRBV12-4 and J usage is TRBJ2-5, with D perhaps being TRBD1 or TRBD2 (5 bases each). Trimming left V 2 bases short and J 4 bases short, with 8 bases between. CDR3 size: 13 residues. CDR3 protein: CASSLSGGETQYF. DNA for the CDR3: TGTGCCAGCAGTTTAAGTGGGGGAGAGACCCAGTACTTC.

V gene TRBV27 combines with J gene TRBJ2-7; TRBD2 matches at 11 bases. Germline CDR1 is MNHEY and CDR2 is SMNVEV (reference sequence). The CDR3 is made up of 14 amino acids. V trimming: 6 bases; J trimming: 2 bases; junction bases outside the gene matches: 3. The CDR3 reads CASSLAGGTYEQYF. CDR3 sequence (DNA): TGTGCCAGCAGCTTAGCGGGGGGGACCTACGAGCAGTACTTC.

This chain uses TRBV24-1 with TRBJ2-7; 7 bases are shared with TRBD1. The CDR3 length is 15 residues. V lost 4 bases to trimming and J lost 3 bases; unmatched junction nucleotides: 8. The germline V gene encodes CDR1 KGHDR and CDR2 SFDVKD. The CDR3 loop reads CATSDPPGQNYEQYF. DNA of the CDR3: TGTGCCACCAGTGACCCACCGGGACAGAACTACGAGCAGTACTTC.